This T cell receptor beta chain was identified during a study of technical replicates of blood from several donors. The table came from immunoSEQ multiplex PCR; TCRdb's copy has only in-frame clones and leaves some out. The data show more than 65,000 clones, 88% seen once. The sample consisted of PBMCs. The sequence was collected from a human donor in good health. Some clones in this sample may be carry-over from other donors' samples.

The CDR3 loop is CASSQHMNRDPPREQYF. The CDR3 DNA reads as TGCGCCAGCAGCCAACATATGAACAGGGATCCTCCCCGCGAGCAGTACTTC. V usage is TRBV4-1 and J usage is TRBJ2-7; D is possibly TRBD1 (6 bases). V was trimmed by 2 bases and J by 6 bases, leaving 23 bases between them. The CDR3 spans 17 residues. Per germline, CDR1 MGHRA and CDR2 YSYEKL.